This T cell receptor (beta chain) stems from a study of T-cell memory formation after mild COVID-19. Study-wide background: TCR clusters were mostly confined to one donor each. Findings of the study overall: Contracting CD4+ clones sat mainly in CM and EM; CD8+ in EMRA. Memory cells collected pre-infection included some clones that later responded, suggesting cross-reactive memory joined.

Turning to this clonotype: What it recognizes is unknown.

Trimming left V 3 bases short and J 0 bases short, with 14 bases between. Germline V lookup: CDR1 DFQATT, CDR2 SNEGSKA (reference sequence). The CDR3 has 15 residues. TCRdb itself ran the 5' RACE reads through MiXCR, one entry per CDR3 protein. This sample yields some 320,000 distinct CDR3 sequences, of which roughly an eighth are seen a single time; approximately 22% belongs to the top ten. The chain joins TRBV20-1 to TRBJ1-2, with a tentative D call TRBD1 (6 bases). Material for sequencing was PBMCs or a T cell subset sorted from them (not recorded which). The origin of this receptor is a man younger than 30 who had mild COVID-19 (a few samples of this study predate the infection). Cell type and time point are not known. CDR3 protein: CSASDQGRANYGYTF. The CDR3 DNA reads as TGCAGTGCTAGCGATCAGGGGAGGGCTAACTATGGCTACACCTTC.